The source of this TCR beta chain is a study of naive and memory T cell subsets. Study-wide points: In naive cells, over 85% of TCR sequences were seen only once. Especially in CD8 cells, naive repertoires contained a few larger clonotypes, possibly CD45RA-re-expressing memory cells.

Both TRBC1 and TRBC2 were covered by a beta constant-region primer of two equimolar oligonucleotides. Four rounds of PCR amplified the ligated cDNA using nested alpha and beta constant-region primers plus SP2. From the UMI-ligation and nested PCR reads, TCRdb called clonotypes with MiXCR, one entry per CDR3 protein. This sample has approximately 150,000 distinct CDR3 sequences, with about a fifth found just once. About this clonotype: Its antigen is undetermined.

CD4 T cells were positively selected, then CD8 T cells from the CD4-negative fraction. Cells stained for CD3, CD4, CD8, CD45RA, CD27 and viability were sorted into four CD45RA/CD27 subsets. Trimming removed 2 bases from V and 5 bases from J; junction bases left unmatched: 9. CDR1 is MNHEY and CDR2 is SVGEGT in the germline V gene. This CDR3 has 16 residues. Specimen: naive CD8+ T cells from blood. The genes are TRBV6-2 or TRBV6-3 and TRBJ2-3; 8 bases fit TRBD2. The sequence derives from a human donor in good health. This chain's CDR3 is CASSYPSGSWEDTQYF. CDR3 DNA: TGTGCCAGCAGTTACCCCAGCGGGAGTTGGGAAGATACGCAGTATTTT.